This T cell receptor beta chain was retrieved from a study of blood T cell repertoires in COVID-19. Study information: Samples taken during acute and convalescent COVID-19 were collected in the United States, Italy and Spain. T cells, B-cell-depleted T cells, or PBMCs supplied cDNA or gDNA.

In the original workflow: Counts of nucleated cells, estimated from reference gene primer amplification, were obtained. Only in-frame clones appear in the TCRdb table, and some are missing; sequencing was by immunoSEQ multiplex PCR. V, J and clone size were drawn from that table, and D and trimming were deduced from the DNA. The table includes fewer than 150,000 clones, over 80% detected once. The germline V and J ends were trimmed by 6 bases and 4 bases, with 13 bases remaining between them. CDR3 length equals 14 residues. Germline V gene lookup returns CDR1 KGHSH and CDR2 LQKENI. The clonotype originates from an elderly woman with acute or convalescent COVID-19. The chain employs TRBV18 and TRBJ1-3; perhaps TRBD1 as D (6 bases). Input material: peripheral blood. The CDR3 region is CASSPDRFGNTIYF. The CDR3, as DNA: TGTGCCAGCTCTCCCGACAGGTTCGGAAACACCATATATTTT.